A single sample gave rise to the 26 T cell receptor beta chains below, sequenced in a study of siplizumab effects on memory and regulatory T cells. Using immunoSEQ multiplex PCR, the repertoire was profiled, and TCRdb retains in-frame clones only, with some absent. The sample includes fewer than 120,000 clones, just under 95% seen only once; the top ten take 1.3%. The sequenced sample was CD4+ T cells sorted from blood. The source of these receptors is a human donor in good health.

This clone has only a few counts. This rearrangement joins TRBV2 to TRBJ1-1; D uncertain. Deletions cut 3 bases from V and 2 bases from J, with 7 bases between. The CDR3 totals 13 residues. Germline V gives CDR1 SNHLY, CDR2 FYNNEI. The CDR3 bases are TGTGCCAGCAGTGAGAGGGTTAACACTGAAGCTTTCTTT. Protein sequence: CASSERVNTEAFF. Variable domain in full (rest from reference TRBV2 and TRBJ1-1): EPEVTQTPSHQVTQMGQEVILRCVPISNHLYFYWYRQILGQKVEFLVSFYNNEISEKSEIFDDQFSVERPDGSNFTLKIRSTKLEDSAMYFCASSERVNTEAFFGQGTRLTVV.

V is TRBV6-4 and J is TRBJ2-7; 11 bases match TRBD2. Germline V gene sequence: CDR1 MRHNA, CDR2 SNTAGT. J lost 3 bases, V lost 2 bases, and 6 bases had no gene match. This CDR3 is built from 16 residues. CDR3 in DNA: TGTGCCAGCAGTGACCTTTTTGGACTAGCGGGCTACGAGCAGTACTTC. The encoded protein is CASSDLFGLAGYEQYF.

This chain links TRBV27 with TRBJ2-2; 9 bases map to TRBD1. The CDR3 covers 15 residues. Trimming cost V 3 bases and J 7 bases; bases outside gene matches: 6. Germline V gene lookup returns CDR1 MNHEY and CDR2 SMNVEV (reference sequence). The CDR3 reads CASSFGTGKGGELFF. The CDR3 coding sequence is TGTGCCAGCAGTTTCGGGACAGGGAAGGGCGGGGAGCTGTTTTTT.

This clone was detected a few times. The chain recombines TRBV7-3 with TRBJ1-1, with D possibly TRBD1 on 5 matching bases. Germline V gene lookup returns CDR1 SGHTA and CDR2 FQGTGA. V dropped 2 bases and J dropped 1 base, with 8 bases sitting between them. The CDR3 runs to 14 residues. The CDR3 sequence is CASSLGGANTEAFF. CDR3 sequence (DNA): TGTGCCAGCAGCTTAGGGGGTGCGAACACTGAAGCTTTCTTT.

This chain links TRBV11-3 with TRBJ1-1; 8 nucleotides agree with TRBD1. Germline V gene sequence: CDR1 SGHNT, CDR2 YENEEA. The CDR3 contains 14 residues. The V and J ends lost 3 bases and 1 base, in that order; junction bases with no gene match: 1. The CDR3 here is CASSLGTGNTEAFF. The CDR3 nucleotides read TGTGCCAGCAGCTTGGGGACAGGGAACACTGAAGCTTTCTTT.

This clone is a singleton in its sample. J is TRBJ2-7 and V is TRBV4-2; D ambiguous. Germline V gene data show CDR1 as LGHNA and CDR2 as YNFKEQ. CDR3 length equals 14 residues. Trimming shortened V by 1 base and J by 1 base, and 8 bases separated the two germline ends. For the CDR3, the DNA is TGTGCCAGCAGCCAAGGTCCAGGTTCCTACGAGCAGTACTTC. Protein: CASSQGPGSYEQYF.

The chain employs TRBV21-1 and TRBJ2-3; the table's D call TRBD1 went unverified against the DNA. TRBV21-1 is labeled a pseudogene. The CDR3 sequence is 23 residues long. The DNA of the CDR3 is TGTGCCAGCAGCAAATGGGGGACAGGGGGAGGTAGCCTCGAAGAAAATACGCAAGACACGCAGTATTTT. This sequence encodes CASSKWGTGGGSLEENTQDTQYF.

This chain uses TRBV1 with TRBJ2-7; the table's D call TRBD1 went unverified against the DNA. TRBV1 counts as a pseudogene. This CDR3 comprises 13 residues. The CDR3 nucleotides read TGCACCAGCAGCCAAGGAGGACAGAACGAGCAGTACTTC. It encodes CTSSQGGQNEQYF.

This clone was picked up one time. The chain couples TRBV6-6 to TRBJ2-7; D perhaps matches TRBD2 (5 bases). V was shortened by 0 bases and J by 5 bases, with 11 bases between the two germline ends. CDR1 is MNHNY, CDR2 SVGAGI, per germline (reference sequence). The CDR3 totals 14 residues. This CDR3 reads CASSYSGEIHEQYF. The DNA for the CDR3 is TGTGCCAGCAGTTACTCGGGAGAGATCCACGAGCAGTACTTC.

This chain connects TRBV9 to TRBJ1-2, with a tentative D call TRBD1 (6 bases). Trimming stripped 3 bases from V and 3 bases from J, with 18 bases between. This CDR3 comprises 16 residues. Per germline, CDR1 SGDLS and CDR2 YYNGEE. In DNA, the CDR3 is TGTGCCAGCAGCGCCGTCCCAGACAGGTCGTACTATGGCTACACCTTC. Its protein product is CASSAVPDRSYYGYTF.

The chain carries TRBV15 and TRBJ2-4; D assignment may be TRBD1 or TRBD2 (5 bases each). Trimming left V 8 bases short and J 4 bases short, with 12 bases between. From germline, CDR1 is LNHNV and CDR2 YYDKDF (reference sequence). The CDR3 is made up of 13 amino acids. The CDR3 DNA follows: TGTGCCACCCGGGACGGGAATAAAAACATTCAGTACTTC. It encodes CATRDGNKNIQYF. Full variable domain (outside the CDR3, taken from reference TRBV15 and TRBJ2-4): DAMVIQNPRYQVTQFGKPVTLSCSQTLNHNVMYWYQQKSSQAPKLLFHYYDKDFNNEADTPDNFQSRRPNTSFCFLDIRSPGLGDTAMYLCATRDGNKNIQYFGAGTRLSVL.

The V call is TRBV5-1, the J call TRBJ2-3, with a possible D match to TRBD1 (7 bases). Trimming removed 2 bases from V and 1 base from J, with 17 bases in between. The CDR3 covers 17 residues. Germline values: CDR1 SGHRS, CDR2 YFSETQ. The CDR3 nucleotides are TGCGCCAGCAGCTTATTTCGGGGGCAGGGGGGCACAGATACGCAGTATTTT. Translated: CASSLFRGQGGTDTQYF. Full variable domain (remainder filled in from reference TRBV5-1 and TRBJ2-3): KAGVTQTPRYLIKTRGQQVTLSCSPISGHRSVSWYQQTPGQGLQFLFEYFSETQRNKGNFPGRFSGRQFSNSRSEMNVSTLELGDSALYLCASSLFRGQGGTDTQYFGPGTRLTVL.

The chain couples TRBV5-1 to TRBJ2-4, with TRBD1 matching 7 bases. Germline V gene sequence: CDR1 SGHRS, CDR2 YFSETQ. The CDR3 consists of 15 residues. After removal of 4 bases from V and 0 bases from J, the junction contained 4 bases not matched to a gene. CDR3 region: CASSQGQIAKNIQYF. CDR3 coding DNA: TGCGCCAGCAGCCAGGGACAGATAGCCAAAAACATTCAGTACTTC.

The chain recombines TRBV6-1 with TRBJ2-1; the D call may be TRBD1 or TRBD2 (5 bases each). CDR3 length: 15 amino acids. Per the germline V gene, CDR1 is MNHNS and CDR2 is SASEGT. V gave up 1 base and J gave up 2 bases, with 9 bases separating them. CDR3 bases: TGTGCCAGCAGTGAAGGTAGGGGAGCCTACAATGAGCAGTTCTTC. It is translated as CASSEGRGAYNEQFF.

The chain joins TRBV11-2 to TRBJ1-2; TRBD1 agrees at 7 bases. V lost 5 bases, J lost 2 bases, and 8 bases stayed unmatched. Germline V gene lookup returns CDR1 SGHAT and CDR2 FQNNGV. The CDR3 contains 15 residues. This chain's CDR3 is CASSPQPGQNYGYTF. The CDR3 DNA sequence: TGTGCCAGCAGCCCCCAACCGGGACAGAACTATGGCTACACCTTC.

The gene calls are TRBV5-4 and TRBJ2-7, with TRBD1 identical over 8 bases. Germline CDR1 is SGHNT and CDR2 is YYREEE (reference sequence). The CDR3 is 14 amino acids. V trimming: 3 bases; J trimming: 2 bases; junction bases outside the gene matches: 4. The CDR3 loop reads CASSSGGGTYEQYF. CDR3 bases: TGTGCCAGCAGCTCAGGGGGCGGCACCTACGAGCAGTACTTC.

This clone was picked up one time. The J gene is TRBJ1-1, the V gene TRBV6-5; possible D gene TRBD1, 5 bases. CDR1 and CDR2 from the germline V gene are MNHEY and SVGAGI. The CDR3 covers 15 residues. Trimming stripped 2 bases from V and 1 base from J, with 11 bases between. CDR3 in amino acids: CASSYEGTSNTEAFF. The DNA of the CDR3 is TGTGCCAGCAGTTACGAGGGGACGTCGAACACTGAAGCTTTCTTT.

With respect to this clone: At one end the junction does not follow the germline gene, possibly because of a read error. The rearrangement joins TRBV29-1 to TRBJ2-5; 9 nucleotides match TRBD1. Germline values: CDR1 SQVTM, CDR2 ANQGSEA. The CDR3 sequence is 13 residues long. The CDR3 nucleotides read TGCAGCGGATTGACAGGGGGGGGAGAACCCACTCACTTC. This encodes CSGLTGGGEPTHF.

This clone was detected once. V and J are TRBV18 and TRBJ2-3; a possible D gene is TRBD2 (5 bases). The ends were cut back, 2 bases at V and 0 bases at J, with 9 bases in the middle. CDR3 length: 15 amino acids. Germline-derived CDR1 and CDR2 are KGHSH and LQKENI. CDR3 in amino acids: CASSPDYLSTDTQYF. The DNA of the CDR3 is TGTGCCAGCTCACCAGACTACTTAAGCACAGATACGCAGTATTTT.

The chain links TRBV5-8 to TRBJ2-3, with unresolved D. The CDR3 runs 14 residues. V lost 0 bases, J lost 0 bases, and 5 bases lay in between. Germline values: CDR1 SGHTS, CDR2 YDEGEE. For the CDR3, the DNA is TGTGCCAGCAGCTTGGAGGTCAGCACAGATACGCAGTATTTT. Amino acids: CASSLEVSTDTQYF.

V and J are TRBV6-5 and TRBJ2-7, with D perhaps matching TRBD1 (6 bases). V was shortened by 0 bases and J by 1 base, with 10 bases between the two germline ends. The germline V gene encodes CDR1 MNHEY and CDR2 SVGAGI. The CDR3 contains 15 residues. The CDR3 sequence is CASSYSRQGSYEQYF. The DNA of the CDR3 is TGTGCCAGCAGTTACTCCAGGCAGGGGTCCTACGAGCAGTACTTC.

This chain connects TRBV7-9 to TRBJ2-5; 9 nucleotides match TRBD2. The V gene's germline CDR1 is SEHNR and CDR2 FQNEAQ (reference sequence). J lost 5 bases, V lost 3 bases, and 4 bases had no gene match. The CDR3 has 14 residues. CDR3 sequence: CASSFGTSRETQYF. DNA of the CDR3: TGTGCCAGCAGCTTCGGGACTAGCCGGGAGACCCAGTACTTC.

DNA of the CDR3: TGTGCCAGCAGCGGTACTAGCGGGAGACGTAATGAGCAGTTCTTC. This gives the protein CASSGTSGRRNEQFF. The chain combines TRBV4-2 with TRBJ2-1; 11 bases are shared with TRBD2. The CDR3 is 15 residues long. J was trimmed by 7 bases and V by 5 bases; bases with no gene match: 7. Looked up from germline, CDR1 is LGHNA and CDR2 is YNFKEQ.

The V gene is TRBV2, the J gene TRBJ2-2, with D unclear. Deletions cut 8 bases from V and 1 base from J, with 8 bases between. CDR3 length: 13 residues. Per germline, CDR1 SNHLY and CDR2 FYNNEI. CDR3 protein: CASDLMNTGELFF. CDR3 nucleotides: TGTGCCAGCGACTTGATGAACACCGGGGAGCTGTTTTTT.

The chain joins TRBV5-1 to TRBJ2-1; D might be TRBD2 (5 bases). In germline, CDR1 is SGHRS, CDR2 YFSETQ. This CDR3 comprises 15 residues. Trimming took 6 bases from V and 4 from J, leaving 17 bases between them. CDR3: CASKVSVIEYNEQFF. The CDR3, as DNA: TGCGCCAGCAAGGTTAGCGTGATAGAGTACAATGAGCAGTTCTTC.

The chain has TRBV27 and TRBJ1-2; 9 nucleotides align to TRBD1. This CDR3 is 14 amino acids long. V shed 6 bases, J shed 6 bases, and the junction held 8 bases outside the gene matches. CDR1 MNHEY and CDR2 SMNVEV come from the germline V gene (reference sequence). The CDR3 coding sequence is TGTGCCAGCAGCCTGAACAGGGGGCGCGATGGCTACACCTTC. Encoded protein: CASSLNRGRDGYTF.